These 5 T cell receptor beta chains were sequenced from one sample in a study of OX40 agonist ivuxolimab in advanced cancers. The table came from immunoSEQ multiplex PCR; TCRdb's copy has only in-frame clones and leaves some out. The table has about 22,000 clones, 70% to 90% seen once. Sequencing was performed on CD4+ or CD8+ T cells sorted from blood, taken in a trial of the OX40 agonist ivuxolimab. The receptors come from an adult with an advanced solid tumor such as melanoma, head and neck, liver or kidney cancer.

This clone is judged medium-sized (0.01 to 0.1%). The chain employs TRBV4-1 and TRBJ2-7; D gene unclear. The CDR3 has 13 residues. In germline, CDR1 is MGHRA, CDR2 YSYEKL. The V end was cut by 4 bases, the J end by 2 bases, with 9 bases between. The CDR3 coding sequence is TGCGCCAGCAGCCTCGATGGGACCTACGAGCAGTACTTC. It encodes CASSLDGTYEQYF.

CDR3 nucleotides: TGTGCCAGCAGTTTATCGGGGACAGGGGGCAATCAGCCCCAGCATTTT. Protein sequence: CASSLSGTGGNQPQHF. The genes are TRBV27 and TRBJ1-5, with 10 bases aligning to TRBD1. CDR3 size: 16 residues. The ends lost 0 bases at V and 2 bases at J; junction bases unmatched: 1. Germline lookup yields CDR1 MNHEY and CDR2 SMNVEV (reference sequence).

The chain has TRBV7-3 and TRBJ1-3; the D gene is possibly TRBD1 (5 bases). The CDR3 consists of 16 residues. The germline gives CDR1 SGHTA, CDR2 FQGTGA. Deletions cut 5 bases from V and 0 bases from J, with 14 bases between. This CDR3 is CASSQTTGGSGNTIYF. CDR3 coding DNA: TGTGCCAGCAGCCAAACGACGGGGGGCTCTGGAAACACCATATATTTT.

The DNA of the CDR3 is TGTGCCAGCAGTTCCGACCGCTACTACTATGGCTACACCTTC. This sequence encodes CASSSDRYYYGYTF. The chain combines TRBV6-5 with TRBJ1-2, with unresolved D. This CDR3 spans 14 amino acids. The germline V gene encodes CDR1 MNHEY and CDR2 SVGAGI. The germline V and J ends were trimmed by 4 bases and 3 bases, with 12 bases remaining between them.

V gene TRBV27 combines with J gene TRBJ2-5; D remains unclear. V lost 5 bases, J lost 7 bases, and 14 bases lay in between. Germline loops: CDR1 MNHEY, CDR2 SMNVEV (reference sequence). The CDR3 is made up of 13 amino acids. The CDR3 DNA reads as TGTGCCAGCAGTGCTGGGAACGAGAGGACCCAGTACTTC. Translation gives CASSAGNERTQYF.